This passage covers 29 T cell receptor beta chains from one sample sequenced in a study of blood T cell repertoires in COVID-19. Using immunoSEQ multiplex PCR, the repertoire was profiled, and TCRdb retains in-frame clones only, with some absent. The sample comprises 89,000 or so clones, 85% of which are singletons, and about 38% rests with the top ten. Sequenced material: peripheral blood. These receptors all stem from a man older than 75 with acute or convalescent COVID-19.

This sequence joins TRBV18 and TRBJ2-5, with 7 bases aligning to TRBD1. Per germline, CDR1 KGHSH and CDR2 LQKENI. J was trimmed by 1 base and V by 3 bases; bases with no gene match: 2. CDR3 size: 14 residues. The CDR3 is CASSPGTAQETQYF. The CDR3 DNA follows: TGTGCCAGCTCACCCGGGACAGCCCAAGAGACCCAGTACTTC.

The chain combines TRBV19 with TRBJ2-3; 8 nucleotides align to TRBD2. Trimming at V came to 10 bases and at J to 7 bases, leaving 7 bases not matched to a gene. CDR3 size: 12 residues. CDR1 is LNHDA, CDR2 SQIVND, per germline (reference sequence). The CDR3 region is CATGTRTHTQYF. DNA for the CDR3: TGTGCCACCGGGACTAGGACTCATACGCAGTATTTT. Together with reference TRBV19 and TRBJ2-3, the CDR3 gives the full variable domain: DGGITQSPKYLFRKEGQNVTLSCEQNLNHDAMYWYRQDPGQGLRLIYYSQIVNDFQKGDIAEGYSVSREKKESFPLTVTSAQKNPTAFYLCATGTRTHTQYFGPGTRLTVL.

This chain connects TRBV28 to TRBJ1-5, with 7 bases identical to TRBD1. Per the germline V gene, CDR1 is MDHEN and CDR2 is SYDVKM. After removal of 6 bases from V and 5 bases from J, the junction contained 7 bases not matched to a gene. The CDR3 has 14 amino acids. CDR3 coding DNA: TGTGCCAGCAGGATGACAGGGCCTTATCAGCCCCAGCATTTT. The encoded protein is CASRMTGPYQPQHF.

Here the CDR3 DNA reads TGTGCCAGCAGCTTAGACCCAAGCGGGACTGGCTACACCTTC. Translated, it gives CASSLDPSGTGYTF. V usage is TRBV7-9 and J usage is TRBJ1-2; TRBD1 is a possible D gene (5 bases). V shed 1 base and J shed 7 bases, with 13 bases lying between them. Germline V gene data show CDR1 as SEHNR and CDR2 as FQNEAQ (reference sequence). This CDR3 has 14 amino acids.

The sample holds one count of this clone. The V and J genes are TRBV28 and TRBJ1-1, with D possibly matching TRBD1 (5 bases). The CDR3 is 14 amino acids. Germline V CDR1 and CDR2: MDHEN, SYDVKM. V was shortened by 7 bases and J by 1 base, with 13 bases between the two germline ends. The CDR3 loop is CASTPMQGNTEAFF. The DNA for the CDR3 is TGTGCCAGCACCCCGATGCAGGGGAACACTGAAGCTTTCTTT. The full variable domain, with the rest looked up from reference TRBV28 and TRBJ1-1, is DVKVTQSSRYLVKRTGEKVFLECVQDMDHENMFWYRQDPGLGLRLIYFSYDVKMKEKGDIPEGYSVSREKKERFSLILESASTNQTSMYLCASTPMQGNTEAFFGQGTRLTVV.

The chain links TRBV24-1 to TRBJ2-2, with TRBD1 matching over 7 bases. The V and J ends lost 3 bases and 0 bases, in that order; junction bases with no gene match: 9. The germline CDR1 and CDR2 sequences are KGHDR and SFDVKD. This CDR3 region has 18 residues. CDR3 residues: CATSDTPTGRANTGELFF. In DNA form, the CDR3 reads TGTGCCACCAGTGATACCCCGACAGGGCGCGCGAACACCGGGGAGCTGTTTTTT.

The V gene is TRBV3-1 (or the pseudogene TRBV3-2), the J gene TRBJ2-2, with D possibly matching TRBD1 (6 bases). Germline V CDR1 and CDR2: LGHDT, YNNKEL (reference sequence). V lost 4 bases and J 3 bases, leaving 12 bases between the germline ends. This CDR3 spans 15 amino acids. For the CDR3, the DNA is TGTGCCAGCAGCCGATCACAGGGATACACCGGGGAGCTGTTTTTT. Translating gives CASSRSQGYTGELFF.

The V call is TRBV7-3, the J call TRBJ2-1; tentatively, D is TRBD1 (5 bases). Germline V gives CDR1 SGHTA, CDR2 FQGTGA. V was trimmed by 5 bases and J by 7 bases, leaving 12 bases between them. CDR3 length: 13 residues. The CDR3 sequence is CASSLQGANEQFF. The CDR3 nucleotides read TGTGCCAGCAGCCTTCAAGGGGCGAATGAGCAGTTCTTC.

The CDR3 DNA is TGTGCCAGCAGCCCCGAGGACAGGGGGCGAGGTGAAGCTTTCTTT. Its translation is CASSPEDRGRGEAFF. The V call is TRBV3-1 (or the pseudogene TRBV3-2), the J call TRBJ1-1, with 11 bases identical to TRBD1. The CDR3 is made up of 15 amino acids. CDR1 and CDR2 (germline): LGHDT, YNNKEL (reference sequence). V was clipped by 4 bases and J by 7 bases; unmatched bases: 8.

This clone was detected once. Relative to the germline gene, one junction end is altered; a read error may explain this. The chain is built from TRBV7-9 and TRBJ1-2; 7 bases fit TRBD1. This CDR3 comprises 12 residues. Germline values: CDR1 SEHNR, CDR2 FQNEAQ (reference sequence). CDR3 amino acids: CASSSEDPGGGF. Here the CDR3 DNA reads TGTGCCAGCAGCTCGGAAGACCCAGGGGGTGGCTTC.

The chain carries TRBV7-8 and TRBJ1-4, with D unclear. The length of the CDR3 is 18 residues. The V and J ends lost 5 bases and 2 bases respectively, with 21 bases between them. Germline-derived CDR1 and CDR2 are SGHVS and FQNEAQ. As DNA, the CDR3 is TGTGCCAGCAGCCCACTCGAGACTACGTCGCCCACTAATGAAAAACTGTTTTTT. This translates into CASSPLETTSPTNEKLFF. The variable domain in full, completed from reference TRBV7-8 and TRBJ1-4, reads GAGVSQSPRYKVAKRGQDVALRCDPISGHVSLFWYQQALGQGPEFLTYFQNEAQLDKSGLPSDRFFAERPEGSVSTLKIQRTQQEDSAVYLCASSPLETTSPTNEKLFFGSGTQLSVL.

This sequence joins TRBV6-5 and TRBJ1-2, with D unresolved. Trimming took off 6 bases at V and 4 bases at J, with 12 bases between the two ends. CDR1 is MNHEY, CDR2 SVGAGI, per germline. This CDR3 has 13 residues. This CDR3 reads CASSLGYAYGYTF. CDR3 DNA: TGTGCCAGCAGCCTCGGGTACGCCTATGGCTACACCTTC.

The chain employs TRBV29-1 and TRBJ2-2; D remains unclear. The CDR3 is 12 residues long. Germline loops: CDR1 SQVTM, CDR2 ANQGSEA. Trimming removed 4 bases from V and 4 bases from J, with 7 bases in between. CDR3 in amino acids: CSVGHFTGELFF. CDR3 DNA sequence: TGCAGCGTTGGGCATTTCACCGGGGAGCTGTTTTTT.

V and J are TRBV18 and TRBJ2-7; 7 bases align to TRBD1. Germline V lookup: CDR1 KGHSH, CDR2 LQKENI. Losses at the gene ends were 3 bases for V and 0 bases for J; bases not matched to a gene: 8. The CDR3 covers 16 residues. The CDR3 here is CASSPAVQGLSYEQYF. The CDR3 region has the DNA TGTGCCAGCTCACCTGCGGTACAGGGGCTCTCCTACGAGCAGTACTTC.

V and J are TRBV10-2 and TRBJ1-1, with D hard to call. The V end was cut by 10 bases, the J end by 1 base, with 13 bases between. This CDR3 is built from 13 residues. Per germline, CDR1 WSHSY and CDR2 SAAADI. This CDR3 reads CATYPTANTEAFF. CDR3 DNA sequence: TGCGCCACCTACCCTACAGCGAACACTGAAGCTTTCTTT.

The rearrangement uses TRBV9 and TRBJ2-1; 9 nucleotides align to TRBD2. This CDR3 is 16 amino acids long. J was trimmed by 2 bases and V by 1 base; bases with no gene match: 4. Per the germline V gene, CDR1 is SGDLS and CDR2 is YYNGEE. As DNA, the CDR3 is TGTGCCAGCAGCGTATCGACTAGCGGAGCCTACAATGAGCAGTTCTTC. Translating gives CASSVSTSGAYNEQFF.

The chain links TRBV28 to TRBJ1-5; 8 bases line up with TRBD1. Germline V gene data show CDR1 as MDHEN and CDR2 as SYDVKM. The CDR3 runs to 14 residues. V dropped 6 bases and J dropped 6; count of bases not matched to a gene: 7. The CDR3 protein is CASRKPGGSQPQHF. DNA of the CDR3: TGTGCCAGCAGAAAACCAGGGGGCAGTCAGCCCCAGCATTTT.

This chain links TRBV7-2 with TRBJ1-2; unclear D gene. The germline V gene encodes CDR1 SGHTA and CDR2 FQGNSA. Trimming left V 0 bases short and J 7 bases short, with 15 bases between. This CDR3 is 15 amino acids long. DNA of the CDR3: TGTGCCAGCAGCTTAGCGCTAAGACGGGGAGCTGGCTACACCTTC. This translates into CASSLALRRGAGYTF.

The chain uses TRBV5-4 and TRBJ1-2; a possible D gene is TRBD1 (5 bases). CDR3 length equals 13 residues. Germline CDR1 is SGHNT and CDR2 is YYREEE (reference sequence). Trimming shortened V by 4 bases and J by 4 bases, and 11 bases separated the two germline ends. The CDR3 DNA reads TGTGCCAGCAGCACAGGACGCCCCTATGGCTACACCTTC. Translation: CASSTGRPYGYTF.

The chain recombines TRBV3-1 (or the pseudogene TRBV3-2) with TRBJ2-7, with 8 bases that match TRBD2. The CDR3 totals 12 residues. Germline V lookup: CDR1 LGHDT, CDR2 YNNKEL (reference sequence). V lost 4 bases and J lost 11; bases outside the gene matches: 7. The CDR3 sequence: CASSLGGGSKYF. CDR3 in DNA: TGTGCCAGCAGCCTCGGGGGGGGGTCCAAGTACTTC.

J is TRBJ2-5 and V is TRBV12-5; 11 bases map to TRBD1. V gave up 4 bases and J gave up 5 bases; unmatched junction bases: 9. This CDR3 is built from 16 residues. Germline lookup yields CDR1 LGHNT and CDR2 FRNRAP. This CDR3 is CASGSSGQGAGETQYF. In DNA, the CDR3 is TGTGCTAGTGGTTCAAGTGGACAGGGGGCTGGGGAGACCCAGTACTTC.

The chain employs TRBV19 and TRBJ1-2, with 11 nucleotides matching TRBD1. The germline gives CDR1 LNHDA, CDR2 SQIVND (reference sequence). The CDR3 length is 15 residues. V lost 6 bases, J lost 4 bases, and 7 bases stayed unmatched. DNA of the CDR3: TGTGCCAGTAGGCAACAGGGACAGGGGGTCTATGGCTACACCTTC. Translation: CASRQQGQGVYGYTF.

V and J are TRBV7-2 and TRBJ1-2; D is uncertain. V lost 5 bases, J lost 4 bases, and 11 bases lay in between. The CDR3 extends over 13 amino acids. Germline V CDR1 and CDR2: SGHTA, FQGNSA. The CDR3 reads CASSQSGPYGYTF. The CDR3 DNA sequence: TGTGCCAGCAGCCAAAGCGGTCCCTATGGCTACACCTTC.

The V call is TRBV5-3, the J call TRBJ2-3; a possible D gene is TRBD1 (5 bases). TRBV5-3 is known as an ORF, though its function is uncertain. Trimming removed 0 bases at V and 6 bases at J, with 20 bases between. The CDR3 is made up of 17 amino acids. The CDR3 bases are TGTGCCAGAAGCTTGGTACGGACACCGTGGGTTAACGATACGCAGTATTTT. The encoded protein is CARSLVRTPWVNDTQYF.

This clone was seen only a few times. CDR3 loop: CASRVTSGNLREQYF. The CDR3 DNA sequence: TGTGCCAGCAGGGTGACTAGCGGGAATCTTAGGGAGCAGTACTTC. The rearrangement uses TRBV28 and TRBJ2-7; 11 bases match TRBD2. The ends lost 6 bases at V and 7 bases at J; junction bases unmatched: 11. There are 15 residues in the CDR3. Germline lookup yields CDR1 MDHEN and CDR2 SYDVKM. The complete variable domain, with remaining parts taken from reference TRBV28 and TRBJ2-7, reads DVKVTQSSRYLVKRTGEKVFLECVQDMDHENMFWYRQDPGLGLRLIYFSYDVKMKEKGDIPEGYSVSREKKERFSLILESASTNQTSMYLCASRVTSGNLREQYFGPGTRLTVT.

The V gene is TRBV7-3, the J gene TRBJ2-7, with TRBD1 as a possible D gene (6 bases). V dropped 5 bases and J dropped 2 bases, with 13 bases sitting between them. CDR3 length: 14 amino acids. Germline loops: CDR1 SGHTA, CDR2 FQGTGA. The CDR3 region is CASSPSGAAYEQYF. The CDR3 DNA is TGTGCCAGCAGCCCCTCAGGGGCGGCCTACGAGCAGTACTTC.

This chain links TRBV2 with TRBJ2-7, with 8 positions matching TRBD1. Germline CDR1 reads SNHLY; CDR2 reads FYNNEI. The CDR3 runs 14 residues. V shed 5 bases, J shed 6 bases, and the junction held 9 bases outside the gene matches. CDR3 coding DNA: TGTGCCAGCAGTCTACGACAGGGGATGGGCGAGCAGTACTTC. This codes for CASSLRQGMGEQYF. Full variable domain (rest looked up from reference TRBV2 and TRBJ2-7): EPEVTQTPSHQVTQMGQEVILRCVPISNHLYFYWYRQILGQKVEFLVSFYNNEISEKSEIFDDQFSVERPDGSNFTLKIRSTKLEDSAMYFCASSLRQGMGEQYFGPGTRLTVT.

The CDR3 region has the DNA TGTGCCAGCAGTGTTCGGCAGGGTGGTAGGTGGGATGGAAACACCATATATTTT. Protein product: CASSVRQGGRWDGNTIYF. The rearrangement links TRBV2 to TRBJ1-3, with D possibly matching TRBD1 (5 bases). V lost 4 bases, J lost 3 bases, and 22 bases lay in between. Germline V CDR1 and CDR2: SNHLY, FYNNEI. There are 18 residues in the CDR3.

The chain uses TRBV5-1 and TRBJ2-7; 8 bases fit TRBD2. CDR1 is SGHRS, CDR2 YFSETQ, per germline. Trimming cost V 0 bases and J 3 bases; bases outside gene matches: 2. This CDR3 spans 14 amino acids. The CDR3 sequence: CASSLGAGDYEQYF. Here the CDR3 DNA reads TGCGCCAGCAGCTTGGGAGCGGGAGACTACGAGCAGTACTTC.